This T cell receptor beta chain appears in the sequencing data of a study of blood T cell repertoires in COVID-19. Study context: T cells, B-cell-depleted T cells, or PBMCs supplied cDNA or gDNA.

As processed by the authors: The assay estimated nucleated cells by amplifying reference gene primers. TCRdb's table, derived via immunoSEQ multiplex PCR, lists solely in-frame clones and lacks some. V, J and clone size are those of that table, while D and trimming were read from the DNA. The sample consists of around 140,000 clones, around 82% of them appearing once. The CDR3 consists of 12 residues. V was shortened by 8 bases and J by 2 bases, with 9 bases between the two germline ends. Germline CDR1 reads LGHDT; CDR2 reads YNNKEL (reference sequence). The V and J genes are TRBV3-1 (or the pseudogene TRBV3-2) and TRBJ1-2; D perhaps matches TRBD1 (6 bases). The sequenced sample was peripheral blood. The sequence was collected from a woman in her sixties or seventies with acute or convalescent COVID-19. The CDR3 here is CASGTGNYGYTF. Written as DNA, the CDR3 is TGTGCCAGCGGAACAGGGAACTATGGCTACACCTTC.